This entry concerns a single T cell receptor beta chain. These data belong to a study of blood T cell repertoires in COVID-19. Study details: Samples came from the United States, Italy and Spain, spanning acute and convalescent COVID-19.

During active infection, Seattle patients enrolled and were then monitored through disease. CDR1 LGHDT and CDR2 YNNKEL come from the germline V gene (reference sequence). J lost 2 bases, V lost 7 bases, and 8 bases had no gene match. This CDR3 is 16 amino acids long. Authors' processing steps: It was from reference gene primer amplification that nucleated cell counts were estimated. TCRdb keeps only in-frame clones here, not all; method: immunoSEQ multiplex PCR. V and J calls and clone size are those listed in that table; D and trimming were worked out from the DNA. The sample lists 150,000 or so clones; roughly 84% were seen once.

Sequenced material: peripheral blood. This sequence joins TRBV3-1 (or the pseudogene TRBV3-2) and TRBJ2-7, with 13 positions matching TRBD2. The sequence was collected from a woman aged 55-69 years with COVID-19, enrolled during active disease. The CDR3 DNA reads as TGTGCCAGCACCGAAGGGACTAGCGGGGTGACCTACGAGCAGTACTTC. As protein: CASTEGTSGVTYEQYF.